This T cell receptor beta chain was recovered during a study of cytomegalovirus exposure and HLA in healthy donors. The overall study: Samples from HLA-typed donors yielded around 79 million unique TCRs in an early data release.

In regard to this clone: Its antigen is not known.

Broader study findings: TCR sequences were mostly rare, though some public TCRs occurred in many donors.

Primers for the PCR totalled 60 Vbeta and 13 Jbeta. TCRdb keeps only in-frame clones here, not all; method: immunoSEQ multiplex PCR. The table lists about 200,000 clones, 65% to 80% of them singletons, with roughly 1.6% in the top ten. This clonotype was obtained from a man aged 50-60 years in good health and CMV-seronegative. Sequences were obtained from PBMCs.

The CDR3 region is CASSLASRNTGELFF. CDR3 in DNA: TGCGCCAGCAGCTTGGCCTCTAGAAACACCGGGGAGCTGTTTTTT. This rearrangement joins TRBV5-1 to TRBJ2-2; D not resolved. The CDR3 consists of 15 residues. Germline V lookup: CDR1 SGHRS, CDR2 YFSETQ. Trimming removed 0 bases at V and 2 bases at J, with 8 bases between.